This T cell receptor (beta chain) was identified in a study of OX40 agonist ivuxolimab in advanced cancers. General study points: In CD8+ T cells, expanded clones were on average more numerous than in CD4+.

CDR1 and CDR2 (germline): LNHNV, YYDKDF (reference sequence). V was pared by 5 bases and J by 4 bases, with 3 bases of the junction left unmatched. The CDR3 totals 14 residues. Worth noting for this clone: What it recognizes is unknown.

Assay used: immunoSEQ multiplex PCR; TCRdb lists only in-frame clones, some missing. The table has 80,000 to 100,000 clones, around nine tenths seen once. V and J are TRBV15 and TRBJ2-1; TRBD1 matches at 9 bases. The sequence came from an adult with an advanced solid tumor such as melanoma, head and neck, liver or kidney cancer. Sequenced material: CD4+ or CD8+ T cells sorted from blood, taken in a trial of the OX40 agonist ivuxolimab. CDR3 amino acids: CATSPGQGYNEQFF. CDR3 nucleotide sequence: TGTGCCACCAGCCCGGGACAGGGATACAATGAGCAGTTCTTC. The full variable domain, completed using reference TRBV15 and TRBJ2-1, is DAMVIQNPRYQVTQFGKPVTLSCSQTLNHNVMYWYQQKSSQAPKLLFHYYDKDFNNEADTPDNFQSRRPNTSFCFLDIRSPGLGDTAMYLCATSPGQGYNEQFFGPGTRLTVL.